This T cell receptor (beta chain) was retrieved from a study of PD-L1 blockade in urothelial cancer. The time point: pretreatment peripheral blood. Patient sample counts ranged from 1 to 8, pretreatment and on-treatment. Sequenced by immunoSEQ multiplex PCR; TCRdb stores in-frame clones only, minus some. Of 87,000 or so clones listed, 84% are singletons. The CDR3 covers 13 residues. Germline V gives CDR1 KGHSH, CDR2 LQKENI. Trimming pared 6 bases from V and 9 bases from J, leaving 15 bases between. The J gene is TRBJ2-1, the V gene TRBV18, with D perhaps matching TRBD2 (5 bases). The sequence was collected from a man between 60 and 75 years old with urothelial cancer. The material sequenced was PBMCs, taken around atezolizumab (anti-PD-L1) treatment. CDR3 sequence: CASSHGPGFEQFF. CDR3 nucleotides: TGTGCCAGCTCCCACGGGCCGGGGTTTGAGCAGTTCTTC.